This TCR beta chain was retrieved from a study of T cells in Graves' hyperthyroidism and ophthalmopathy. PBMCs came from 9 to 10 ml fresh peripheral blood. This clonotype has at least ten counts. The antigen remains undetermined. Researchers took RNA transcripts and amplified the TCR beta CDR3 regions from them. With the HTBI primer set, the TCR CDR3 went through a first round of RT-PCR. Using its own MiXCR run on the multiplex PCR reads, TCRdb lists one record per CDR3 protein. Of 350,000 to 400,000 distinct CDR3 sequences in the sample, 11% to 15% were seen once. General study results and limits: Classification by a 13 V-J model distinguished ophthalmopathy from stable hyperthyroidism.

This CDR3 is built from 21 residues. With 2 bases clipped from V and 7 bases from J, the junction kept 18 bases outside the gene matches. CDR1 SGHAT and CDR2 FQNNGV come from the germline V gene. This clonotype originated in a woman in her sixties or seventies with Graves' hyperthyroidism. Sample: blood. The chain has TRBV11-2 and TRBJ2-1, with TRBD2 identical over 15 bases. The CDR3 DNA follows: TGTGCCAGCAGCTTAAGGGGGGGCAGTGGACTAGCGGGAGGGCCGGGGAATGAGCAGTTCTTC. Encoded protein: CASSLRGGSGLAGGPGNEQFF.